These 27 T cell receptor beta chains originate from one sample sequenced in a study of CD8 T cells in ankylosing spondylitis. MiXCR, applied by TCRdb to the 5' RACE reads, yields one record per CDR3 protein. There are about 24,000 distinct CDR3 sequences in the sample; about 17% occur only once, and 25% to 30% lies in the top ten. The specimen sequenced was blood. The source of these receptors is a male donor with ankylosing spondylitis or in good health (not recorded which).

The rearrangement joins TRBV29-1 to TRBJ2-7, with TRBD2 matching 12 bases. The V segment lost 5 bases and the J segment 0 bases; nucleotides outside the gene matches: 2. The CDR3 extends over 14 amino acids. Per the germline V gene, CDR1 is SQVTM and CDR2 is ANQGSEA. In nucleotides, the CDR3 is TGCAGCGTTCGACTAGCGGGAGACTCCTACGAGCAGTACTTC. The encoded protein is CSVRLAGDSYEQYF.

Many counts were recorded for this clonotype. The genes are TRBV15 and TRBJ2-1; TRBD2 aligns across 9 bases. Germline values: CDR1 LNHNV, CDR2 YYDKDF (reference sequence). The CDR3 is 19 residues long. The V segment lost 0 bases and the J segment 4 bases; nucleotides outside the gene matches: 13. CDR3 in DNA: TGTGCCACCAGCAGAGATCCCTTCTTTCTAGCGGGACCATACAATGAGCAGTTCTTC. It is translated as CATSRDPFFLAGPYNEQFF. Based on the CDR3 plus reference TRBV15 and TRBJ2-1, the full variable domain is DAMVIQNPRYQVTQFGKPVTLSCSQTLNHNVMYWYQQKSSQAPKLLFHYYDKDFNNEADTPDNFQSRRPNTSFCFLDIRSPGLGDTAMYLCATSRDPFFLAGPYNEQFFGPGTRLTVL.

The chain employs TRBV28 and TRBJ2-2, with TRBD1 matching 7 bases. The CDR3 totals 13 residues. V shed 6 bases and J 6 bases; nucleotides not matched to a gene: 4. Germline V gives CDR1 MDHEN, CDR2 SYDVKM. The CDR3 bases are TGTGCCAGCAGAAGACAGGGCGCCGGGGAGCTGTTTTTT. Protein: CASRRQGAGELFF. The whole variable domain, remainder taken from reference TRBV28 and TRBJ2-2, is DVKVTQSSRYLVKRTGEKVFLECVQDMDHENMFWYRQDPGLGLRLIYFSYDVKMKEKGDIPEGYSVSREKKERFSLILESASTNQTSMYLCASRRQGAGELFFGEGSRLTVL.

The V gene is TRBV30, the J gene TRBJ1-1; no clear D. Trimming removed 0 bases at V and 6 bases at J, with 14 bases between. The CDR3 loop spans 14 amino acids. Germline lookup yields CDR1 GTSNPN and CDR2 SVGIG (reference sequence). CDR3 protein: CAWSVRYLSAEAFF. The CDR3 nucleotides read TGTGCCTGGAGTGTACGATATTTGAGTGCTGAAGCTTTCTTT.

This clonotype was counted many times. V is TRBV28 and J is TRBJ2-7; D is unclear. The V end lost 3 bases, the J end lost 3 bases, and 9 bases lay between the germline ends. CDR1 is MDHEN, CDR2 SYDVKM, per germline. The CDR3 runs to 13 residues. Written as DNA, the CDR3 is TGTGCCAGCAGTTTGCAAGTAAGCTACGAGCAGTACTTC. It encodes CASSLQVSYEQYF. Full variable domain (missing parts from reference TRBV28 and TRBJ2-7): DVKVTQSSRYLVKRTGEKVFLECVQDMDHENMFWYRQDPGLGLRLIYFSYDVKMKEKGDIPEGYSVSREKKERFSLILESASTNQTSMYLCASSLQVSYEQYFGPGTRLTVT.

This chain joins TRBV28 and TRBJ2-3; either TRBD1 or TRBD2 may supply D (5 bases each). Germline CDR1 MDHEN, CDR2 SYDVKM. CDR3 length equals 12 residues. The germline V and J ends were trimmed by 8 bases and 2 bases, with 8 bases remaining between them. This CDR3 is CASRDHTDTQYF. The CDR3 nucleotides read TGTGCCAGCCGGGACCACACAGATACGCAGTATTTT.

This clonotype was observed at least ten times. V gene TRBV5-6 combines with J gene TRBJ2-7; D unresolved. This CDR3 region has 14 residues. Trimming stripped 4 bases from V and 0 bases from J, with 11 bases between. Per germline, CDR1 SGHDT and CDR2 YYEEEE. The CDR3 DNA follows: TGTGCCAGCAGCCCCTACGCCAACTCCTACGAGCAGTACTTC. This encodes CASSPYANSYEQYF.

There are many counts of this clonotype. The chain joins TRBV4-2 to TRBJ2-3, with TRBD2 as a possible D gene (5 bases). V lost 0 bases, J lost 3 bases, and 10 bases lay in between. Germline V lookup: CDR1 LGHNA, CDR2 YNFKEQ. This CDR3 is 15 amino acids long. The CDR3 sequence is CASSQDRRITDTQYF. The CDR3 nucleotides read TGTGCCAGCAGCCAAGATAGGAGGATAACAGATACGCAGTATTTT.

This clonotype was counted only a few times. This chain links TRBV12-3 or TRBV12-4 with TRBJ2-3; D is ambiguous. With 2 bases removed from V and 1 base from J, the gap between germline ends came to 7 bases. The CDR3 is 14 residues long. CDR3 region: CASSLTQGTDTQYF. As DNA, the CDR3 is TGTGCCAGCAGTTTAACTCAGGGCACAGATACGCAGTATTTT.

In its sample, this clonotype was seen many times. This sequence joins TRBV20-1 and TRBJ2-3; 10 nucleotides line up with TRBD1. Looked up from germline, CDR1 is DFQATT and CDR2 is SNEGSKA (reference sequence). Trimming at V came to 5 bases and at J to 2 bases, leaving 10 bases not matched to a gene. The CDR3 sequence is 16 residues long. The CDR3 DNA is TGCAGTGCTGGTACAGCCGGGACAGGGGCCACAGATACGCAGTATTTT. It yields the protein CSAGTAGTGATDTQYF.

Only a few counts were recorded for this clonotype. This sequence joins TRBV28 and TRBJ2-2, with D maybe TRBD1 (7 bases). The CDR3 covers 11 residues. The V end lost 10 bases, the J end lost 6 bases, and 9 bases lay between the germline ends. From germline, CDR1 is MDHEN and CDR2 SYDVKM. CDR3 sequence reads: CATRGAGELFF. CDR3 DNA sequence: TGTGCCACCAGGGGGGCCGGGGAGCTGTTTTTT.

This clonotype was recorded a few times. The chain links TRBV5-1 to TRBJ2-2, with TRBD1 as a possible D gene (6 bases). Germline V gene data show CDR1 as SGHRS and CDR2 as YFSETQ. The CDR3 loop spans 17 amino acids. V lost 3 bases, J lost 0 bases, and 15 bases lay in between. Here the CDR3 DNA reads TGCGCCAGCAGCTGGCGGACAGACCGCCCGAACACCGGGGAGCTGTTTTTT. This encodes CASSWRTDRPNTGELFF.

This clonotype was seen more than once but under ten times. The chain couples TRBV30 to TRBJ1-1; tentative D call: TRBD1 (6 bases). Germline CDR1 GTSNPN, CDR2 SVGIG (reference sequence). V was pared by 2 bases and J by 4 bases, with 14 bases between. CDR3 length: 14 residues. The CDR3 here is CAWSPGDDGTEAFF. DNA of the CDR3: TGTGCCTGGAGTCCAGGGGATGACGGCACTGAAGCTTTCTTT.

The V call is TRBV28, the J call TRBJ2-3, with TRBD2 identical over 12 bases. CDR3 size: 16 residues. The germline gives CDR1 MDHEN, CDR2 SYDVKM. With V trimmed by 4 bases and J by 5 bases, 7 bases remained unmatched. CDR3 residues: CASSSPASGRVDTQYF. The CDR3 DNA reads as TGTGCCAGCAGTTCCCCGGCTAGCGGGAGGGTAGATACGCAGTATTTT.

This clonotype was seen ten or more times. The gene calls are TRBV27 and TRBJ2-4; perhaps TRBD1 as D (6 bases). Germline CDR1 is MNHEY and CDR2 is SMNVEV (reference sequence). V lost 2 bases to trimming and J lost 6 bases, with 20 bases between them. There are 17 residues in the CDR3. CDR3 protein: CASSLMGAQRWGNIQYF. In DNA form, the CDR3 reads TGTGCCAGCAGTTTAATGGGGGCACAGCGATGGGGAAACATTCAGTACTTC.

This clonotype has ten or more counts. V and J are TRBV7-2 and TRBJ2-1; maybe TRBD1 (6 bases). The CDR3 sequence is 14 residues long. V was shortened by 2 bases and J by 5 bases, with 10 bases between the two germline ends. Germline V gene data show CDR1 as SGHTA and CDR2 as FQGNSA. The DNA of the CDR3 is TGTGCCAGCAGCTTACCTCAGGGGAACAATGAGCAGTTCTTC. Residues: CASSLPQGNNEQFF.

The chain combines TRBV20-1 with TRBJ2-4; a weak D match, TRBD1 (6 bases). V was clipped by 6 bases and J by 5 bases, with 14 bases between them. The CDR3 consists of 13 residues. Germline CDR1 reads DFQATT; CDR2 reads SNEGSKA (reference sequence). CDR3 region: CSATGFAENIQYF. CDR3 coding DNA: TGCAGTGCAACAGGGTTTGCCGAAAACATTCAGTACTTC.

On this clonotype: Here the CDR3 omits its conserved ending phenylalanine or tryptophan, so a read error is the likely source. No DNA is shown, since the ends of the CDR3 on it are uncertain; the CDR3 is the one TCRdb lists. The rearrangement links TRBV24-1 to TRBJ2-7. Both ends counted, the CDR3 spans 10 residues. Germline CDR1 KGHDR, CDR2 SFDVKD. This CDR3 reads CATRMFYGTL.

This clonotype was found a few times. The CDR3 spells CASSPPSAGKSKVVSVDTQYF. CDR3 nucleotide sequence: TGCGCCAGCAGTCCCCCCTCGGCCGGGAAGTCTAAAGTGGTGTCCGTAGATACGCAGTATTTT. V and J are TRBV4-1 and TRBJ2-3, with a weak D call TRBD2 (5 bases). From germline, CDR1 is MGHRA and CDR2 YSYEKL. Trimming removed 6 bases from V and 5 bases from J, with 36 bases in between. The CDR3 is 21 amino acids.

In its sample, this clonotype was seen many times. The V gene is TRBV7-3, the J gene TRBJ1-1; a possible D gene is TRBD1 (5 bases). V shed 5 bases and J shed 4 bases, with 11 bases lying between them. The CDR3 has 13 amino acids. CDR1 SGHTA and CDR2 FQGTGA come from the germline V gene. The CDR3 protein is CASSERQSTEAFF. CDR3 bases: TGTGCCAGCAGCGAGAGACAGAGCACTGAAGCTTTCTTT. Combining the CDR3 with reference TRBV7-3 and TRBJ1-1 gives the whole variable domain GAGVSQTPSNKVTEKGKYVELRCDPISGHTALYWYRQSLGQGPEFLIYFQGTGAADDSGLPNDRFFAVRPEGSVSTLKIQRTERGDSAVYLCASSERQSTEAFFGQGTRLTVV.

The rearrangement joins TRBV5-1 to TRBJ2-6, with unresolved D. Germline values: CDR1 SGHRS, CDR2 YFSETQ. This CDR3 has 13 amino acids. Between the trimmed V and J ends, which lost 2 bases and 4 bases, there was a span of 4 bases. The CDR3 nucleotides are TGCGCCAGCAGCTTTCAGGGGGCCAACGTCCTGACTTTC. Translation: CASSFQGANVLTF.

This clonotype was counted many times. The chain combines TRBV5-1 with TRBJ2-7; TRBD1 might be the D (5 bases). V lost 2 bases and J lost 0, with 12 bases in between. The CDR3 is made up of 15 amino acids. The germline V gene has CDR1 SGHRS and CDR2 YFSETQ. CDR3 amino acids: CASSLEQASSYEQYF. Here the CDR3 DNA reads TGCGCCAGCAGCTTAGAACAGGCTAGCTCCTACGAGCAGTACTTC.

This clonotype was counted only a few times. CDR3 region: CASSSPRGRNFEAFF. CDR3 DNA: TGTGCCAGCAGCTCCCCCCGGGGCCGGAACTTTGAAGCTTTCTTT. V and J are TRBV7-2 and TRBJ1-1; D possibly corresponds to TRBD1 (5 bases). The V gene lost 4 bases and the J gene lost 7 bases, with 19 bases spanning the gap. The CDR3 is 15 amino acids. Germline CDR1 and CDR2: SGHTA and FQGNSA.

The sample holds many counts of this clonotype. The V gene is TRBV5-1, the J gene TRBJ1-2, with a weak D call TRBD1 (6 bases). Germline CDR1 is SGHRS and CDR2 is YFSETQ. The V and J ends lost 4 bases and 2 bases respectively, with 12 bases between them. The CDR3 extends over 14 amino acids. CDR3 sequence: CASSPGGGNYGYTF. The CDR3 bases are TGCGCCAGCAGCCCGGGGGGGGGCAACTATGGCTACACCTTC.

This clonotype was counted at least ten times. The chain is built from TRBV7-2 and TRBJ2-1; 7 bases align to TRBD2. The germline gives CDR1 SGHTA, CDR2 FQGNSA. CDR3 size: 16 residues. The V and J ends lost 1 base and 6 bases, in that order; junction bases with no gene match: 9. CDR3 amino acids: CASSLDHSGTVNEQFF. The DNA of the CDR3 is TGTGCCAGCAGCTTAGATCACAGCGGGACCGTCAATGAGCAGTTCTTC.

The chain links TRBV5-1 to TRBJ2-1, with D perhaps being TRBD1 or TRBD2 (7 bases each). Trimming cost V 3 bases and J 8 bases, with 15 bases left between them. CDR1 and CDR2 (germline): SGHRS, YFSETQ. The CDR3 length is 14 residues. The CDR3, as DNA: TGCGCCAGCAGCTCTGACAGGGAGGGGGATGAGCAGTTCTTC. This translates into CASSSDREGDEQFF.

The chain couples TRBV12-3 or TRBV12-4 to TRBJ2-2, with a possible D match to TRBD1 (6 bases). There are 15 residues in the CDR3. Trimming took 6 bases from V and 2 from J, leaving 13 bases between them. CDR3 nucleotide sequence: TGTGCCAGCAGCACCGGACAGCTTAACACCGGGGAGCTGTTTTTT. This translates into CASSTGQLNTGELFF.